This T cell receptor beta chain was observed in a study of T-cell memory formation after mild COVID-19. The overall study: There were largely donor-specific TCR clusters.

TCRdb recomputed calls from the 5' RACE reads with MiXCR, one row per CDR3 protein. There are around 110,000 distinct CDR3 sequences in the sample; around 11% occur only once, and 27% lies in the top ten. Study-level points and caveats: Later expanders leaned toward CD4+, whereas clones contracting from day 15 to 85 were balanced CD4/CD8. That cross-reactive memory joined was suggested by some responding clones appearing in pre-infection memory. Mainly CM and EM harbored the contracting CD4+ clones; mainly EMRA harbored the CD8+ ones.

There are 14 residues in the CDR3. The germline V and J ends were trimmed by 11 bases and 3 bases, with 17 bases remaining between them. Germline V lookup: CDR1 ENHRY, CDR2 SYGVKD. In this sample, this clonotype turned up many times. Its antigen is undetermined. The source is an adult woman who had mild COVID-19 (a few samples of this study predate the infection). Cell type and time point are not known. The J gene is TRBJ2-1, the V gene TRBV10-3, with D possibly TRBD1 on 5 matching bases. The sample taken for sequencing was PBMCs or a T cell subset sorted from them (not recorded which). The CDR3 DNA reads TGTGCCGCCCTACCAGGGAAGGGCTACAATGAGCAGTTCTTC. The encoded protein is CAALPGKGYNEQFF.